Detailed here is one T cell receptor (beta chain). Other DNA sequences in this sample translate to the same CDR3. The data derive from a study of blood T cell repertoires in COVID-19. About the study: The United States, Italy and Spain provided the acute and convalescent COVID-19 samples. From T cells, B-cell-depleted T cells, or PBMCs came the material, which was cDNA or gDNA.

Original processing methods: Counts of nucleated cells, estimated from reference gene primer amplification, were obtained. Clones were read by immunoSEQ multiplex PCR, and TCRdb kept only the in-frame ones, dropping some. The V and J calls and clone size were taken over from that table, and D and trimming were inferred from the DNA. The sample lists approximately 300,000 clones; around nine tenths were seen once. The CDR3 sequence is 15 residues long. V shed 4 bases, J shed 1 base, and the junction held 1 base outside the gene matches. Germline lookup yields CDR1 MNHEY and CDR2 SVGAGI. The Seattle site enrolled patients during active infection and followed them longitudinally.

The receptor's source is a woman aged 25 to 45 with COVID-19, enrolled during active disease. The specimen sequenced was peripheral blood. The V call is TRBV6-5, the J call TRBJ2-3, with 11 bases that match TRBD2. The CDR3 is CASSLAGGGTDTQYF. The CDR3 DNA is TGTGCCAGCAGTTTAGCGGGAGGGGGCACAGATACGCAGTATTTT.